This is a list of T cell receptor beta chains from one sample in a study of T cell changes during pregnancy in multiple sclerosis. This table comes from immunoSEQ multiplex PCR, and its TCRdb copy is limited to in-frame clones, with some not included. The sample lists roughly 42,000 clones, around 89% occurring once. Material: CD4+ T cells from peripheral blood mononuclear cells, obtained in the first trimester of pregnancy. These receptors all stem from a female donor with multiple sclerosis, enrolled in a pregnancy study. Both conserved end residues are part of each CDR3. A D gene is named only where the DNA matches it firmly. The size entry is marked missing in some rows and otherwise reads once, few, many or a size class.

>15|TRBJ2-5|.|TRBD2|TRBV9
TGTGCCAACGCCCGGGCGGGAGGGCCGTGGGAGACCCAGTACTTC
CANARAGGPWETQYF
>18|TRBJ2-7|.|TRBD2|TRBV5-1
TGCGCCAGCAGCTCCGGGACTAGCGGGAGTGGGTACGGCTACGAGCAGTACTTC
CASSSGTSGSGYGYEQYF
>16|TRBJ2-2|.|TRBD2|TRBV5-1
TGCGCCAGCAGCCCCCCTAGCGGGAGGGCCTCCGGGGAGCTGTTTTTT
CASSPPSGRASGELFF
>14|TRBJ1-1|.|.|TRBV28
TGTGCCAGCAGTTTCCTCTACTCCAGGGGCGAAGCTTTCTTT
CASSFLYSRGEAFF
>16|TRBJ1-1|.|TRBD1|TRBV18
TGTGCCAGCTCACCTATACCGGGACAGGGGAACACTGAAGCTTTCTTT
CASSPIPGQGNTEAFF
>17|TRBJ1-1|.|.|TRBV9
TGTGCCAGCAGCGTCGGCGAGGAAAGGAGGTGGAACACTGAAGCTTTCTTT
CASSVGEERRWNTEAFF
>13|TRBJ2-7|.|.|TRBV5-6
TGTGCCAGCAGCTTAGGACTCCCTGGGGAGCAGTACTTC
CASSLGLPGEQYF
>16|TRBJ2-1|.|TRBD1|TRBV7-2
TGTGCCAGCAGCTTAGCGGGACAGGGGTTCTACAATGAGCAGTTCTTC
CASSLAGQGFYNEQFF
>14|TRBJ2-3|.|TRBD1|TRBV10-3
TGTGCCATCAAAGGGACAGACAGCACAGATACGCAGTATTTT
CAIKGTDSTDTQYF
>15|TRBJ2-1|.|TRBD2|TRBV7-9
TGTGCCAGCAGCATACTAGCGGGAGGATCAGATGAGCAGTTCTTC
CASSILAGGSDEQFF
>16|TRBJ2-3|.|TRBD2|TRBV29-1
TGCAGCGTTGTGGGCACCATTAGCGGGAGCACAGATACGCAGTATTTT
CSVVGTISGSTDTQYF
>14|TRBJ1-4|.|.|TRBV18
TGTGCCAGCTCACTGGGGCCCGCTAATGAAAAACTGTTTTTT
CASSLGPANEKLFF
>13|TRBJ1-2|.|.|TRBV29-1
TGCAGCGTCGGGGACTGGCCCACCTATGGCTACACCTTC
CSVGDWPTYGYTF
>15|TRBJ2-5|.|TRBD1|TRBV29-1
TGCAGCGTTGACGGGACAGGGGGGTACCAAGAGACCCAGTACTTC
CSVDGTGGYQETQYF
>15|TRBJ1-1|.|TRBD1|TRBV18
TGTGCCAGCTCACCTAGGACAGGGTCGGGCACTGAAGCTTTCTTT
CASSPRTGSGTEAFF
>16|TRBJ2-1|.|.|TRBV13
TGTGCCAGCAGCTCACACCGAGGGATTGTCTACAATGAGCAGTTCTTC
CASSSHRGIVYNEQFF
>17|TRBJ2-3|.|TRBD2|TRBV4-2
TGTGCCAGCAGCCAAGAAGCAGTAGCGGGAGGCACAGATACGCAGTATTTT
CASSQEAVAGGTDTQYF
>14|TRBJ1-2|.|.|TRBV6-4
TGTGCCAGCAGTGACTCGATGACAGGTTATGGCTACACCTTC
CASSDSMTGYGYTF
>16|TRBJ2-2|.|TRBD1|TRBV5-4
TGTGCCAGCAGCTTAAGGACAGGGGTATTAGACGGGGAGCTGTTTTTT
CASSLRTGVLDGELFF
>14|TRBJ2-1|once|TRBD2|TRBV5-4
TGTGCCAGCTGGACAGCGGGAGTCTACAATGAGCAGTTCTTC
CASWTAGVYNEQFF
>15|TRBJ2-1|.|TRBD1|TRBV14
TGTGCCAGCAGCTTCCGGGACAGGGTATTGGATGAGCAGTTCTTC
CASSFRDRVLDEQFF
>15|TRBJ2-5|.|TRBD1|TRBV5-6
TGTGCCAGCAGCTTTACCGGGACAGCCCAAGAGACCCAGTACTTC
CASSFTGTAQETQYF
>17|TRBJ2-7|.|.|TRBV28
TGTGCCAGCAGTTTCGTCCTCAGGGGGGCTGACTCCTACGAGCAGTACTTC
CASSFVLRGADSYEQYF
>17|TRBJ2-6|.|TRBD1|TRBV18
TGTGCCAGCTCAGACCGGGACAGGGGTCCTGGGGCCAACGTCCTGACTTTC
CASSDRDRGPGANVLTF
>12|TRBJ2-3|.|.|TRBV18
TGTGCCAGCTCCACCTACACAGATACGCAGTATTTT
CASSTYTDTQYF
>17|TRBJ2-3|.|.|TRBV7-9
TGTGCCAGCAGCTTCCTCGGTAGCGGAGTTAGCACAGATACGCAGTATTTT
CASSFLGSGVSTDTQYF
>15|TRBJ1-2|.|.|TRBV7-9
TGTGCCAGCAGCTTTAACAGCCAGGGGAGAGAGGGCTACACCTTC
CASSFNSQGREGYTF
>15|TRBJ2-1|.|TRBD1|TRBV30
TGTGCCTGGAATAATGACAGGGGTAGGATGAATGAGCAGTTCTTC
CAWNNDRGRMNEQFF
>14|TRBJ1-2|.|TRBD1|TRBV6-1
TGTGCCAGCAGTGAACCAGGGGGCGACTATGGCTACACCTTC
CASSEPGGDYGYTF
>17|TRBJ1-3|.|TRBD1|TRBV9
TGTGCCAGCAGCGCAGCCCCGACAGGGACCTTTGGAAACACCATATATTTT
CASSAAPTGTFGNTIYF
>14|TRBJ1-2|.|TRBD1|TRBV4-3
TGCGCCAGCAGCCAGGGACAGGTGGGCTATGGCTACACCTTC
CASSQGQVGYGYTF
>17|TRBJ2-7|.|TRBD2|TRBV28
TGTGCCAGCAGTACCGGGACTAGCGGGAGGGGGTCCTACGAGCAGTACTTC
CASSTGTSGRGSYEQYF
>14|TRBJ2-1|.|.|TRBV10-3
TGTGCCATCAGTGGACGGGATGCAGACAATGAGCAGTTCTTC
CAISGRDADNEQFF
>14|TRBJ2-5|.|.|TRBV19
TGTGCCAGTAGTCGGGGGCGGGGGAAAGAGACCCAGTACTTC
CASSRGRGKETQYF
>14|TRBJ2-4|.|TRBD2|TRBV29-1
TGCAGCGTTGTCCTTAGCGGGAGTATAAACATTCAGTACTTC
CSVVLSGSINIQYF
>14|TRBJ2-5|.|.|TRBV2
TGTGCCAGCAGTGTAGGGGGTGGCCAAGAGACCCAGTACTTC
CASSVGGGQETQYF
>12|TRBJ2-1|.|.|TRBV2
TGTGCCAGCAGTCCTTTATACAATGAGCAGTTCTTC
CASSPLYNEQFF
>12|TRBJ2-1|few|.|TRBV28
TGTGCCAGCAGATCTGGAGTGCGGGAGCAGTTCTTC
CASRSGVREQFF
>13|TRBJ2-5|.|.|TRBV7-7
TGTGCTAGCAGCTTCGCTAGCGAAGAGACCCAGTACTTC
CASSFASEETQYF
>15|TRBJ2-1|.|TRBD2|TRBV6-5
TGTGCCAGCAGCCATAGGGGACTAGCGGGCAATGAGCAGTTCTTC
CASSHRGLAGNEQFF
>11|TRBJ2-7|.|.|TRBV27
TGTGCCAGCAGTTCAGGTTTCGGGCAGTACTTC
CASSSGFGQYF
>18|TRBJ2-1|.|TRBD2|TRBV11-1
TGTGCCAGCAGCTTAGGAGGGACGACTAGCGGGAGGGGGAATGAGCAGTTCTTC
CASSLGGTTSGRGNEQFF
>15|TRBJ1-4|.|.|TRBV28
TGTGCCAGCAGTCCCTCGGGGTGGGCTTGGGAAAAACTGTTTTTT
CASSPSGWAWEKLFF
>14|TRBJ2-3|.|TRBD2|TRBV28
TGTGCCAGCAGTTCTAGCGGGAGGTTGTATACGCAGTATTTT
CASSSSGRLYTQYF
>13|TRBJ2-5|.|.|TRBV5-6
TGTGCCAGCAGCACCGGTTACCAAGAGACCCAGTACTTC
CASSTGYQETQYF
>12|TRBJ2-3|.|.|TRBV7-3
TGTGCCAGCGGTCCTAACACAGATACGCAGTATTTT
CASGPNTDTQYF
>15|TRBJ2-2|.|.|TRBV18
TGTGCCAGCTCACCACGGGGGGACTCCACCGGGGAGCTGTTTTTT
CASSPRGDSTGELFF
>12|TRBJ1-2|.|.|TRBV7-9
TGTGCCAGCAGCGTGACGGAGTATGGCTACACCTTC
CASSVTEYGYTF
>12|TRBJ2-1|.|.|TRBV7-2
TGTGCCAGCAGCCGATTAGTACATGAGCAGTTCTTC
CASSRLVHEQFF
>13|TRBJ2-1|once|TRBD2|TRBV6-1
TGTGCCAGCCGGGCTAGCGGGAGGGATGAGCAGTTCTTC
CASRASGRDEQFF
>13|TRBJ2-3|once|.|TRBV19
TGTGCCAGCGGGAAGGGGGACGCAGATACGCAGTATTTT
CASGKGDADTQYF
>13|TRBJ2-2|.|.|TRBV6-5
TGTGCCAGCACGGACAAAGTAACCGGGGAGCTGTTTTTT
CASTDKVTGELFF
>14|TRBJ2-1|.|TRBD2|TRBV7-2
TGTGCCAGCAGCTTGAGGCGGGAGAGGGCTGAGCAGTTCTTC
CASSLRRERAEQFF
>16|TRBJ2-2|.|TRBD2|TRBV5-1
TGCGCCAGCAGCAGGTCACTAGCGGGGACTACCGGGGAGCTGTTTTTT
CASSRSLAGTTGELFF
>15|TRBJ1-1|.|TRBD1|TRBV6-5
TGTGCCAGCAGACCGAGGGACAGTGAGAACACTGAAGCTTTCTTT
CASRPRDSENTEAFF
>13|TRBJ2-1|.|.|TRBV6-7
TGTGCCAGCAGTCGAGGAGCTTACAATGAGCAGTTCTTC
CASSRGAYNEQFF
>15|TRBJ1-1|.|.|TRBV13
TGTGCCAGCAGCTTACGGTCCGGGGTGAACACTGAAGCTTTCTTT
CASSLRSGVNTEAFF